This TCR beta chain was captured by sequencing in a study of blood T cell repertoires in COVID-19. About the study: From the United States, Italy and Spain came samples of acute and convalescent COVID-19. The cDNA or gDNA used as material had been derived from T cells, B-cell-depleted T cells, or PBMCs.

J gave up 4 bases and V 3 bases, and 7 bases lay outside the gene matches. The germline V gene has CDR1 KGHSH and CDR2 LQKENI. The CDR3 length is 15 residues. How the authors handled the data: Nucleated cell number was recorded as an estimate derived from reference gene primer amplification. Repertoires were generated with immunoSEQ multiplex PCR, while TCRdb's copy carries only in-frame clones and drops some. That table gives V, J and clone size, and the DNA gave D and trimming. The sample records about 130,000 clones, 60% to 80% being singletons. Source material: peripheral blood. This receptor was obtained from a man in his sixties who had recovered from COVID-19. V is TRBV18 and J is TRBJ2-7; 9 nucleotides agree with TRBD2. DNA of the CDR3: TGTGCCAGCTCACCTGCGCGGGGGGGACCTTACGAGCAGTACTTC. This translates into CASSPARGGPYEQYF.